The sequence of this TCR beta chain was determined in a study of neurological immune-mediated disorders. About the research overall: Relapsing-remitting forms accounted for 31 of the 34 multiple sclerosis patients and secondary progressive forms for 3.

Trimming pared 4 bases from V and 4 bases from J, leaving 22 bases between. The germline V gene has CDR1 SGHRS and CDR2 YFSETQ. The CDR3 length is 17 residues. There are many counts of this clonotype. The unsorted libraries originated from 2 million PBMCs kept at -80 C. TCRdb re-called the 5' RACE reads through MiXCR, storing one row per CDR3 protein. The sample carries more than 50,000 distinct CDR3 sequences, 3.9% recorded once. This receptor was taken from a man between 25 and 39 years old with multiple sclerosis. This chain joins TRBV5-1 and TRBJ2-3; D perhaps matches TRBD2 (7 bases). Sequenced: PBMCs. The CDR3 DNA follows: TGCGCCAGCAGCACCGCCGTGGGGGGGGGCCGCGCAGATACGCAGTATTTT. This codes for CASSTAVGGGRADTQYF.